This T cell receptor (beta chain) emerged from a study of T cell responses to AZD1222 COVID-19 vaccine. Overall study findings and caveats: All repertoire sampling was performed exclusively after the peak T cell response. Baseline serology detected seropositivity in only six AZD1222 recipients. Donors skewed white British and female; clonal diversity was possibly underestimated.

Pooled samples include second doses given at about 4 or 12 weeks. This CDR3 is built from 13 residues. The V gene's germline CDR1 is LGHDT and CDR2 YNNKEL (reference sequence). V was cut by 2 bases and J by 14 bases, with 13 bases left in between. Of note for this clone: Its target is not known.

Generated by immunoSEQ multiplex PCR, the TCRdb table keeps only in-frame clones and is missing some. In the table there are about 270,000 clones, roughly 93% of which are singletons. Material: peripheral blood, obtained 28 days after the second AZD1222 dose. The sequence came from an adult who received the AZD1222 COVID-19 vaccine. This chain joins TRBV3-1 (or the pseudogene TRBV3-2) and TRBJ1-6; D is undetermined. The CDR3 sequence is CASSQLPGSALHF. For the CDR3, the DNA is TGTGCCAGCAGCCAACTCCCCGGATCGGCCCTCCACTTT.